This entry lists 2 T cell receptor beta chains sequenced from one sample in a study of T cell repertoires in cytomegalovirus infection. A single record per CDR3 protein comes from TCRdb applying MiXCR to the reads. The sample lists about 740,000 distinct CDR3 sequences; 35% were seen once. Sequencing input: PBMCs. All receptors come from a human donor in good health (CMV status not recorded). Some clones in this sample may be carry-over from other donors' samples.

CDR3 amino acids: CASSFSGEGGEQFF. CDR3 bases: TGTGCCAGCAGTTTCTCGGGAGAGGGCGGTGAGCAGTTCTTC. This chain joins TRBV12-3 or TRBV12-4 and TRBJ2-1; TRBD2 is a possible D gene (6 bases). The V and J ends lost 3 bases and 9 bases respectively, with 15 bases between them. This CDR3 has 14 residues.

The chain has TRBV5-4 and TRBJ1-1; tentatively, D is TRBD1 (6 bases). Germline loops: CDR1 SGHNT, CDR2 YYREEE (reference sequence). Trimming took 4 bases from V and 3 from J, leaving 16 bases between them. This CDR3 comprises 15 residues. The CDR3 region is CASSLQGSLYTEAFF. The CDR3 DNA sequence: TGTGCCAGCAGCCTACAGGGATCCCTTTACACTGAAGCTTTCTTT.